Included here is one T cell receptor beta chain sequence, with context. Its antigen is not identified. This sample was taken from a study of Ad26.COV2.S vaccination and SARS-CoV-2 variants. For the study at large: Participant was drawn from the COV1001 Ad26.COV2.S trial arm. Study findings and constraints: The study found similar non-spike TCR breadth in vaccine and placebo recipients.

Clones were sequenced by immunoSEQ multiplex PCR, and TCRdb holds only the in-frame ones, with some missing. Among 400,000 to 450,000 clones listed, about 93% were seen once. Described treatment: over 15 received Ad26.COV2.S at low or high dose, single or two shots; roughly five received placebo; per-sample allocation not given. Repertoires come from day 63 after the first vaccine or placebo injection. The CDR3 loop spans 15 amino acids. Trimming left V 2 bases short and J 9 bases short, with 18 bases between. From germline, CDR1 is SGHRS and CDR2 YFSETQ. This clonotype originated in a person between 18 and 65 years old who received the Ad26.COV2.S COVID-19 vaccine or a placebo. Here the sequenced sample was peripheral blood, taken in a trial of Ad26.COV2.S vaccine versus placebo. The genes are TRBV5-1 and TRBJ2-1; perhaps TRBD2 as D (5 bases). The CDR3 DNA is TGCGCCAGCAGCTTCGGGGTAGTACGCACCAGTGAGCAGTTCTTC. This codes for CASSFGVVRTSEQFF.